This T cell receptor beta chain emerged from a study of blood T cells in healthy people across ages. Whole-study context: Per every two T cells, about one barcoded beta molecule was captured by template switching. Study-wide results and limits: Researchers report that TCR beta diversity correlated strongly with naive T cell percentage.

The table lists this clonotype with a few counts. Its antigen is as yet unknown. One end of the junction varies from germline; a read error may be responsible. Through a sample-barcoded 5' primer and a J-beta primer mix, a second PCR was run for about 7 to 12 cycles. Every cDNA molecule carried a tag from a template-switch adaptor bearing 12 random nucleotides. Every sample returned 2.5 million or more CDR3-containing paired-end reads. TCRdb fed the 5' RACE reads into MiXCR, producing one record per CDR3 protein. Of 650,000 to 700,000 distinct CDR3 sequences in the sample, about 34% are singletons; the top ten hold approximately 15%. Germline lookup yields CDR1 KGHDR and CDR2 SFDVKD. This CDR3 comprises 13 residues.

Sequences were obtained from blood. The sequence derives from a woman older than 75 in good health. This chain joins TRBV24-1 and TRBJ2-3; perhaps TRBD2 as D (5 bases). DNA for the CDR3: TGTGCCACGAGCGGAGGACTCACAGATACGCGGTATTTT. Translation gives CATSGGLTDTRYF.